This passage covers 25 T cell receptor beta chains from one sample sequenced in a study of shared clonotypes between healthy human individuals. Libraries were prepared by immunoSEQ multiplex PCR; TCRdb keeps only in-frame clonotypes and omits some of them. The table shows some 1 million clones, with under 80% occurring only once. Sequencing input: memory CD4+ T cells sorted from blood. Subset defined: CD45RA-negative fraction. The receptors were gathered from a man younger than 35 in good health.

The chain has TRBV6-1 and TRBJ2-5; 12 bases are a match to TRBD2. TRBJ2-7 explains the end of the DNA better; the J call may be wrong. The CDR3 runs 15 residues. From germline, CDR1 is MNHNS and CDR2 SASEGT. CDR3 amino acids: CASSDSSGGAREQYF. CDR3 bases: TGTGCCAGCAGTGATTCTAGCGGGGGGGCCCGCGAGCAGTACTTC.

V is TRBV5-1 and J is TRBJ2-7; TRBD2 matches at 7 bases. CDR3 length equals 14 residues. The J segment lost 3 bases and the V segment lost 4 bases, leaving 7 bases of the junction unmatched. Germline V gene data show CDR1 as SGHRS and CDR2 as YFSETQ. The CDR3 DNA reads TGCGCCAGCAGCATCAGCGGGGACCGCTACGAGCAGTACTTC. Amino acid sequence: CASSISGDRYEQYF.

The V gene is TRBV11-1, the J gene TRBJ2-1, with TRBD1 matching over 9 bases. This CDR3 region has 15 residues. Trimming cost V 2 bases and J 2 bases; bases outside gene matches: 1. CDR1 and CDR2 from the germline V gene are SGHAT and FQDESV (reference sequence). The CDR3 DNA reads as TGTGCCAGCAGCTTAAGGGACAGGGCCTACAATGAGCAGTTCTTC. Translation gives CASSLRDRAYNEQFF.

The chain recombines TRBV18 with TRBJ2-6, with 7 bases that match TRBD1. CDR3 length: 15 residues. J gave up 2 bases and V 6 bases, and 4 bases lay outside the gene matches. CDR1 KGHSH and CDR2 LQKENI come from the germline V gene. CDR3: CASSLDRAGANVLTF. Here the CDR3 DNA reads TGTGCCAGCTCTCTTGACAGGGCTGGGGCCAACGTCCTGACTTTC.

This clone was observed a few times. V is TRBV30 and J is TRBJ1-1, with D hard to call. Germline V gene data show CDR1 as GTSNPN and CDR2 as SVGIG (reference sequence). V was trimmed by 2 bases and J by 6 bases, leaving 10 bases between them. The CDR3 contains 12 residues. CDR3 sequence (DNA): TGTGCCTGGAGTATCCTGACCCCTGAAGCTTTCTTT. Its translation is CAWSILTPEAFF.

J is TRBJ2-3 and V is TRBV19, with no clear D. The CDR3 spans 16 residues. Trimming removed 4 bases at V and 4 bases at J, with 18 bases between. Germline loops: CDR1 LNHDA, CDR2 SQIVND (reference sequence). The CDR3 region is CASSKARSEWADTQYF. The CDR3 region has the DNA TGTGCCAGTAGTAAGGCCCGAAGTGAGTGGGCAGATACGCAGTATTTT.

This chain links TRBV6-4 with TRBJ2-1; 10 bases fit TRBD2. The CDR3 runs to 13 residues. Germline lookup yields CDR1 MRHNA and CDR2 SNTAGT. V shed 4 bases, J shed 12 bases, and the junction held 6 bases outside the gene matches. This CDR3 reads CASSALAGGRQFF. In nucleotides, the CDR3 is TGTGCCAGCAGTGCCTTAGCGGGAGGCCGGCAGTTCTTC.

The chain employs TRBV27 and TRBJ2-2, with TRBD2 matching 7 bases. Germline values: CDR1 MNHEY, CDR2 SMNVEV (reference sequence). This CDR3 is built from 17 residues. The trim removed 5 bases at V and 4 bases at J, leaving 13 bases unmatched. The CDR3 DNA sequence: TGTGCCAGCAGTCTACTCATTAGCGGGCGGTTCACCGGGGAGCTGTTTTTT. Translation: CASSLLISGRFTGELFF.

This chain connects TRBV9 to TRBJ2-5; D is unresolved. V was pared by 0 bases and J by 3 bases, with 9 bases between. CDR3 length: 14 residues. Germline V lookup: CDR1 SGDLS, CDR2 YYNGEE. The CDR3 spells CASSVAFAEETQYF. The CDR3 nucleotides are TGTGCCAGCAGCGTAGCGTTTGCGGAAGAGACCCAGTACTTC.

The table lists this clone with a count of one. The chain employs TRBV7-9 and TRBJ1-6, with D tentatively TRBD1 (5 bases). V was shortened by 5 bases and J by 8 bases, with 7 bases between the two germline ends. CDR1 SEHNR and CDR2 FQNEAQ come from the germline V gene (reference sequence). The CDR3 loop spans 12 amino acids. Here the CDR3 reads CASSRDHSPLHF. In nucleotides, the CDR3 is TGTGCCAGCAGCCGGGACCATTCACCCCTCCACTTT.

The genes are TRBV12-5 and TRBJ2-5; D may match TRBD1 or TRBD2 (5 bases each). The CDR3 totals 14 residues. Germline-derived CDR1 and CDR2 are LGHNT and FRNRAP. Trimming removed 4 bases at V and 2 bases at J, with 11 bases between. The chain's CDR3 is CASGYGTAQETQYF. Here the CDR3 DNA reads TGTGCTAGTGGTTACGGGACGGCACAAGAGACCCAGTACTTC.

As for this clone: This same CDR3 is encoded by further DNA sequences in the sample. The chain uses TRBV5-5 and TRBJ1-1, with D possibly matching TRBD1 (5 bases). The CDR3 spans 12 residues. Germline assignment: CDR1 SGHKS and CDR2 YYEKEE (reference sequence). Trimming removed 0 bases at V and 8 bases at J, with 8 bases between. The CDR3 protein is CASSLGQGEAFF. CDR3 bases: TGTGCCAGCAGCTTGGGGCAGGGCGAAGCTTTCTTT.

This clone was counted a single time. The J gene is TRBJ2-5, the V gene TRBV9; no definite D call. The V gene's germline CDR1 is SGDLS and CDR2 YYNGEE. Trimming removed 0 bases at V and 7 bases at J, with 13 bases between. The CDR3 contains 14 residues. In nucleotides, the CDR3 is TGTGCCAGCAGCGTAGGTGGTGTATTGGGGACCCAGTACTTC. Its protein is CASSVGGVLGTQYF.

The chain links TRBV18 to TRBJ2-7; D gene uncertain. This CDR3 region has 13 residues. Trimming took 4 bases from V and 2 from J, leaving 9 bases between them. Germline CDR1 KGHSH, CDR2 LQKENI. The CDR3 loop reads CASSLGPAYEQYF. In nucleotides, the CDR3 is TGTGCCAGCTCACTAGGGCCAGCCTACGAGCAGTACTTC.

The V and J genes are TRBV6-4 and TRBJ2-5; D is undetermined. Germline V gene sequence: CDR1 MRHNA, CDR2 SNTAGT. The CDR3 contains 14 residues. Deletions cut 0 bases from V and 5 bases from J, with 10 bases between. The CDR3 loop reads CASSDSKYVETQYF. CDR3 nucleotide sequence: TGTGCCAGCAGTGACTCGAAATACGTTGAGACCCAGTACTTC.

The chain recombines TRBV5-8 with TRBJ2-7, with 8 bases lining up with TRBD1. The germline V gene encodes CDR1 SGHTS and CDR2 YDEGEE. The V gene end was trimmed by 4 bases and the J gene end by 4 bases; junction bases not matched to a gene: 16. The CDR3 totals 17 residues. The DNA for the CDR3 is TGTGCCAGCAGCCTGGGGGATACAGGGGGAAGAGGATACGAGCAGTACTTC. It encodes CASSLGDTGGRGYEQYF.

As to this clone: Other DNA sequences in this sample translate to the same CDR3. The chain combines TRBV7-2 with TRBJ2-7; 10 positions agree with TRBD2. Germline values: CDR1 SGHTA, CDR2 FQGNSA. CDR3 length: 14 amino acids. The J segment lost 4 bases and the V segment lost 4 bases, leaving 4 bases of the junction unmatched. CDR3 loop: CASSSTSGRYEQYF. For the CDR3, the DNA is TGTGCCAGCAGCTCGACTAGCGGGCGGTACGAGCAGTACTTC.

The CDR3 region has the DNA TGTGCCAGCAGTTACCTGACTAGCGGTGCCTACGAGCAGTACTTC. Protein product: CASSYLTSGAYEQYF. This chain joins TRBV6-5 and TRBJ2-7; 9 nucleotides line up with TRBD2. The CDR3 is 15 residues long. The V segment lost 2 bases and the J segment 2 bases; nucleotides outside the gene matches: 4. The germline gives CDR1 MNHEY, CDR2 SVGAGI.

The chain employs TRBV5-1 and TRBJ2-1; the match to TRBD2 covers 8 bases. The V segment lost 4 bases and the J segment 2 bases; nucleotides outside the gene matches: 5. Germline V lookup: CDR1 SGHRS, CDR2 YFSETQ. The CDR3 runs to 15 residues. The CDR3 DNA sequence: TGCGCCAGCAGCCCTAGCGGGCTTACCTACAATGAGCAGTTCTTC. Encoded protein: CASSPSGLTYNEQFF. The full variable domain, its missing parts supplied by reference TRBV5-1 and TRBJ2-1, is KAGVTQTPRYLIKTRGQQVTLSCSPISGHRSVSWYQQTPGQGLQFLFEYFSETQRNKGNFPGRFSGRQFSNSRSEMNVSTLELGDSALYLCASSPSGLTYNEQFFGPGTRLTVL.

The chain couples TRBV28 to TRBJ1-4, with TRBD1 matching over 9 bases. Germline CDR1 reads MDHEN; CDR2 reads SYDVKM. The CDR3 spans 19 residues. Germline trimming cut 1 base from V and 4 bases from J; bases unmatched to any gene: 13. The CDR3 DNA reads as TGTGCCAGCAGTTTATATTGGGAAACAGGGGGCGACGGTAATGAAAAACTGTTTTTT. This encodes CASSLYWETGGDGNEKLFF. Together with reference TRBV28 and TRBJ1-4, the CDR3 gives the full variable domain: DVKVTQSSRYLVKRTGEKVFLECVQDMDHENMFWYRQDPGLGLRLIYFSYDVKMKEKGDIPEGYSVSREKKERFSLILESASTNQTSMYLCASSLYWETGGDGNEKLFFGSGTQLSVL.

Only a few counts were recorded for this clone. CDR3 protein: CASSSQGLVEEKLFF. The CDR3 coding sequence is TGTGCCAGCAGCTCCCAGGGGTTGGTGGAGGAAAAACTGTTTTTT. This chain connects TRBV11-2 to TRBJ1-4; TRBD1 is a possible D gene (6 bases). The CDR3 runs to 15 residues. Germline loops: CDR1 SGHAT, CDR2 FQNNGV. V was pared by 4 bases and J by 8 bases, with 17 bases between.

This sequence joins TRBV19 and TRBJ1-1, with 9 bases identical to TRBD1. The trim removed 6 bases at V and 5 bases at J, leaving 4 bases unmatched. CDR1 is LNHDA and CDR2 is SQIVND in the germline V gene (reference sequence). This CDR3 region has 13 residues. CDR3: CASSKTGGTEAFF. DNA for the CDR3: TGTGCCAGTAGCAAGACAGGGGGTACTGAAGCTTTCTTT.

The genes are TRBV6-1 and TRBJ1-1; D is uncertain. V lost 2 bases to trimming and J lost 8 bases, with 12 bases between them. This CDR3 contains 13 residues. Per germline, CDR1 MNHNS and CDR2 SASEGT. The CDR3 sequence: CASSEMVGREAFF. In DNA form, the CDR3 reads TGTGCCAGCAGTGAAATGGTAGGGCGAGAAGCTTTCTTT.

The rearrangement uses TRBV19 and TRBJ2-1; 7 bases line up with TRBD2. Germline CDR1 reads LNHDA; CDR2 reads SQIVND (reference sequence). The CDR3 has 15 amino acids. Losses at the gene ends were 3 bases for V and 2 bases for J; bases not matched to a gene: 4. For the CDR3, the DNA is TGTGCCAGTAGTATCTCTGGACTAGCCTACAATGAGCAGTTCTTC. Its translation: CASSISGLAYNEQFF.

The rearrangement links TRBV18 to TRBJ1-1; 7 nucleotides line up with TRBD1. Losses at the gene ends were 6 bases for V and 5 bases for J; bases not matched to a gene: 15. The CDR3 loop spans 16 amino acids. CDR1 and CDR2 (germline): KGHSH, LQKENI. The CDR3 bases are TGTGCCAGCTCCGCGGACAGGACCCCGGTGGGGACTGAAGCTTTCTTT. It is translated as CASSADRTPVGTEAFF. The full variable domain, completed using reference TRBV18 and TRBJ1-1, is NAGVMQNPRHLVRRRGQEARLRCSPMKGHSHVYWYRQLPEEGLKFMVYLQKENIIDESGMPKERFSAEFPKEGPSILRIQQVVRGDSAAYFCASSADRTPVGTEAFFGQGTRLTVV.